This TCR beta chain is drawn from a study of cytomegalovirus exposure and HLA in healthy donors. Study results and caveats: Clonal expansion was found to be greater in HLA-associated TCR beta chains than in equally common others in a later analysis. A missense DCLRE1C variant was associated with V- and J-gene trimming of TCR beta chains in a later analysis, and an independent cohort replicated the association.

The PCR had 60 Vbeta and 13 Jbeta primers. The table came from immunoSEQ multiplex PCR; TCRdb's copy has only in-frame clones and leaves some out. The sample shows 100,000 to 150,000 clones, around four fifths of them seen only once. For this clone: Its target is unknown.

Germline lookup yields CDR1 GTSNPN and CDR2 SVGIG (reference sequence). V lost 4 bases and J lost 2, with 17 bases in between. The CDR3 consists of 15 residues. The sequenced sample was PBMCs. The source is a boy aged 5-17 years in good health and CMV-seronegative. The chain couples TRBV30 to TRBJ1-2; no clear D gene. The CDR3 loop reads CAWNAETDQNYGYTF. The CDR3 DNA sequence: TGTGCCTGGAACGCCGAAACAGACCAGAACTATGGCTACACCTTC.